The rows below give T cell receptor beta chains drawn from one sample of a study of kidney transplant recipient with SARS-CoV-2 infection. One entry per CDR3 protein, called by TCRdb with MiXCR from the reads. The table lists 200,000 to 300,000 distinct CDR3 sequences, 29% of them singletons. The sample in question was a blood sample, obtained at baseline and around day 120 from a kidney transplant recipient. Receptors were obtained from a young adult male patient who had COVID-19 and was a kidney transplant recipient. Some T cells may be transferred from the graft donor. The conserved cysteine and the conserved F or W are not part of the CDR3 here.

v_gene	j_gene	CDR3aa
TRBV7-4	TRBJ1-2	ASSQFRSARKTYGYT
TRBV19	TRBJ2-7	ASQTSGNSYEQY
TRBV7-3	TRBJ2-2	ATHDRGSGELF
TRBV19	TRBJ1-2	ASMLGQGYYGYT
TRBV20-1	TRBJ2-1	SARRGPHNEQL
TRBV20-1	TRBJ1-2	SALESLFRKTYGYT
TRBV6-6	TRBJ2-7	ASSLTGTSGYEQY
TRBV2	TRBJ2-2	ASSRTSGIISSTGELF
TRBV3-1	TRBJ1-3	ASSQDRQGRSGRVTIY
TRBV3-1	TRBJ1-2	ASSATVTLRKTYGYT
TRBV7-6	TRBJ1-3	ASSLVLGSGNTIY
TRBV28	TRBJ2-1	ASSMGESYNEQF
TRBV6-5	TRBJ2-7	ASRAGVGVSYVQY
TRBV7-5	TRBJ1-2	ISVPEKRLEVGKTYGYT
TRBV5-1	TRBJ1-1	ASSLLGAGVNTEAF
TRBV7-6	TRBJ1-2	ASSMYIESRKTYGYT
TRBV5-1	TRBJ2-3	ASSFSQENTQY
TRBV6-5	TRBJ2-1	ASRKNPLGGWGHNEQF
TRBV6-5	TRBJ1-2	ASSSFTSMRKTYGYT
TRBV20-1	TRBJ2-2	SARDVQRLAGGLQIGELF
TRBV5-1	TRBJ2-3	ASSRESVTTDTQY
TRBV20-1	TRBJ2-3	SATTGNTDTQY
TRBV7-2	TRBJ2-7	ASSLGGSGSWEEQY
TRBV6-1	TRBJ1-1	ASSLDLVGQVGTEAF
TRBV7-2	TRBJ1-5	ASNAYSGEQLQH
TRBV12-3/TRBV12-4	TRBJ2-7	ASSLTGQVISYEQY
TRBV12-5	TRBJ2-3	ASGLGGGTRGQY
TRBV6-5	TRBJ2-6	ASSWTASSGANVLT
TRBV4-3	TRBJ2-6	ASSQDRGSGANVLT
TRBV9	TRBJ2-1	ASSVVVGGNEQF
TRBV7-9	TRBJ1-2	ASSNGPYHGKTYGYT
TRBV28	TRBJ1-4	ASSFGQGGNEKLF
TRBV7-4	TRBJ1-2	ASSLFHSARKTYGYT
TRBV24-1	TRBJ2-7	ATSRQGFDEQY
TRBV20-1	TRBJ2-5	SASGRSETQY
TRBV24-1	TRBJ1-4	ATSDGTATNEKLF
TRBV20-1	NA	STIKIAVQETQY
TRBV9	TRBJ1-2	ASNCRYSRKTYGYT
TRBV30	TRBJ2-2	AWRVRTSLGGGELF
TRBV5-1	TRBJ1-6	ASSFAINRDLGSPLH
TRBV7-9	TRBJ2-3	ASSFKGITDTQY